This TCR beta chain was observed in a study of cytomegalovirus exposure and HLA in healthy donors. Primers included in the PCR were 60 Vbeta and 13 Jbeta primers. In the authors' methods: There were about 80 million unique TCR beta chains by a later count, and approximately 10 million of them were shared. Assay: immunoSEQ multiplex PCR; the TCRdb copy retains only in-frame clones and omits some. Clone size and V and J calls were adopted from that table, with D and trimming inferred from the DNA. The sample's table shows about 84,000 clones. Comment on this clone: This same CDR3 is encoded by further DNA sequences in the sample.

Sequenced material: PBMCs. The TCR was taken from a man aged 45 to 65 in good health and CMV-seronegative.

CDR3 in DNA: TGTGCCAGCAGCTGGACGGGACAGGGGATCAATGGCTACACCTTC. It encodes CASSWTGQGINGYTF. This chain uses TRBV5-6 with TRBJ1-2; TRBD1 agrees at 10 bases. This CDR3 has 15 amino acids. Germline loops: CDR1 SGHDT, CDR2 YYEEEE. V gave up 3 bases and J gave up 6 bases; unmatched junction bases: 8.